This TCR beta chain was identified during a study of T cells in Graves' hyperthyroidism and ophthalmopathy (dated by TCRdb to about 2019). About the full investigation: To identify TCR V-J signatures that set the groups apart, the researchers used a discovery cohort of 90 to 100 patients, made up of under 45 with Graves' ophthalmopathy and about 60 with stable Graves' hyperthyroidism. Whether ophthalmopathy could be predicted prospectively was tested in an independent validation cohort made up of roughly 19 hyperthyroidism patients plus 17 patients who later progressed to ophthalmopathy. The 95 to 100 discovery patients were randomly divided into training and test sets at a 7:3 ratio. The study also compared thyroid tissue and blood T-cell repertoires from more than five Graves' hyperthyroidism patients. Following sampling, methimazole starting at 30 mg daily was given to hyperthyroidism patients, and high-dose intravenous methylprednisolone was given to ophthalmopathy patients. The paper reports TCR Vbeta CDR3 sequencing of about 140 peripheral blood samples: some 44 ophthalmopathy, under 85 hyperthyroidism and around 17 progressor patients.

On this clonotype itself: The clone's antigen remains unknown. The input lacks base qualities; no much larger clone sits a single base away.

The study excluded patients with uncontrolled infections, other autoimmune diseases, pregnancy or lactation. Diagnoses were based on clinical symptoms, serum thyroxine and TRAb, thyroid ultrasound and orbital computed tomography. Total RNA was extracted using Trizol reagent, and RNA quality was assessed on an Agilent 2100 Bioanalyzer. According to the germline V gene, CDR1 reads MNHNS and CDR2 reads SASEGT. V and J lose 4 bases and 3 bases, and a span of 22 bases separates them. Spanning cysteine to phenylalanine, the CDR3 consists of 19 amino acids. Just the 57-base CDR3 DNA is kept, in frame starting at base 1. What the work shows at the level of the full study, not this receptor alone: In cross-validation, a model built on a 13 V-J signature told ophthalmopathy apart from stable hyperthyroidism with just under 90% sensitivity and approximately 81% specificity, and in testing the same model reached 80%/75%. Most expanded thyroid clonotypes (frequency above 0.001) were also detected in blood, a finding suggesting that blood repertoires may reflect thyroid immune responses. In validation, the model predicted progression to ophthalmopathy a median of around six months before onset, with 65% to 71% sensitivity and about 72% specificity. Sample size was not statistically predetermined, and blinding of investigators to group allocation was not performed.

TCR beta CDR3 regions were amplified from RNA transcripts. The first round of RT-PCR for the TCR CDR3 was performed with the HTBI primer set and the Qiagen OneStep RT-PCR kit. The libraries were constructed in a second round of multiplex PCR and then size-selected and purified. Libraries were sequenced paired-end with 100 bp reads on an Illumina HiSeq2000. Under the source paper's analysis protocol: SOAPnuke was used to process the raw data, removing reads that contained adapters or uncalled bases, had a mean Phred below 15, or lacked an exact match to the constant primer or identifier. COPE v1.2.5 was used to merge high-quality paired reads, and clonotypes were defined as unique nucleotide sequences. MiTCR v1.1 was used to align the clonotypes against IMGT TRBV, TRBD and TRBJ reference segments. Only V-J combinations with frequency above 0.0001, covering 99.2% of repertoires, were analysed. A TCS score was defined as the ratio between F50 (clonal expansion) and ExV (chaos), using BLOSUM62-based TCRdist between CDR3 peptides within each V-J. Welch's t-statistics and random forest reduced around 550 V-J features to 13, which were used in a naive Bayes classifier (R e1071). The Morisita-Horn index was used to measure how similar the thyroid and blood repertoires were. Clones were called with MiXCR by TCRdb after fastp trimmed the public reads at Q25, and only in-frame beta chains were retained. Duplicate CDR3 protein sequences are folded into a single record with the most common DNA and genes. The V and J calls, along with clone size, are taken from TCRdb and not from the paper's own processing. Within this sample are 550,000 to 700,000 distinct CDR3 sequences, with around 42% of them counted one time only. 15% to 20% of the sample lies in the top ten.

This receptor was identified in an adult woman with Graves' disease, either hyperthyroidism or ophthalmopathy (not recorded which). Input material: peripheral blood or thyroid tissue (not recorded which). The V and J segments used are TRBV6-1 and TRBJ2-6; TRBD1 is a weak D gene call, 6 bases matching. Here the CDR3 is given as CASSGLPGHPAVGANVLTF. The sequence in DNA is TGTGCCAGCAGTGGCTTACCGGGACATCCCGCAGTTGGGGCCAACGTCCTGACTTTC.